A single sample gave rise to the 25 T cell receptor beta chains below, sequenced in a study of blood T cell repertoires in COVID-19. The protocol was immunoSEQ multiplex PCR, while the TCRdb copy is restricted to in-frame clones and leaves out a portion. The sample includes 250,000 to 300,000 clones, approximately 85% of them seen just once. Input material: PBMCs or T cells enriched from blood (not recorded which). The receptors derive from a woman aged 45-59 years who had recovered from COVID-19.

The chain couples TRBV7-2 to TRBJ1-5, with D perhaps TRBD1 (6 bases). The V end was cut by 1 base, the J end by 1 base, with 8 bases between. CDR3 length equals 15 residues. Germline assignment: CDR1 SGHTA and CDR2 FQGNSA. The CDR3 DNA sequence: TGTGCCAGCAGCTTAGTGCAGGGGAGCAATCAGCCCCAGCATTTT. Amino acids: CASSLVQGSNQPQHF.

CDR3 loop: CASRRPQGSSPLHF. CDR3 DNA sequence: TGTGCCAGCAGACGACCACAGGGGAGTTCACCCCTCCACTTT. The rearrangement uses TRBV27 and TRBJ1-6; TRBD1 matches 7 bases. Looked up from germline, CDR1 is MNHEY and CDR2 is SMNVEV (reference sequence). This CDR3 spans 14 amino acids. The V segment lost 6 bases and the J segment 9 bases; nucleotides outside the gene matches: 8.

V usage is TRBV18 and J usage is TRBJ2-5; D not certain. The CDR3 consists of 14 residues. Germline V gene lookup returns CDR1 KGHSH and CDR2 LQKENI. V was shortened by 6 bases and J by 0 bases, with 11 bases between the two germline ends. The CDR3, as DNA: TGTGCCAGCTCCCCGTTCGGTAACCAAGAGACCCAGTACTTC. This gives the protein CASSPFGNQETQYF.

This chain links TRBV5-4 with TRBJ1-2; D uncertain. CDR3 size: 12 residues. Germline CDR1 is SGHNT and CDR2 is YYREEE (reference sequence). V was clipped by 4 bases and J by 4 bases, with 8 bases between them. The CDR3, as DNA: TGTGCCAGCAGCCCCGACATCTATGGCTACACCTTC. As protein: CASSPDIYGYTF. The full variable domain, completed using reference TRBV5-4 and TRBJ1-2, is ETGVTQSPTHLIKTRGQQVTLRCSSQSGHNTVSWYQQALGQGPQFIFQYYREEENGRGNFPPRFSGLQFPNYSSELNVNALELDDSALYLCASSPDIYGYTFGSGTRLTVV.

The chain employs TRBV2 and TRBJ2-1; 10 bases agree with TRBD2. Germline V gene data show CDR1 as SNHLY and CDR2 as FYNNEI. The CDR3 contains 15 residues. V trimming: 5 bases; J trimming: 2 bases; junction bases outside the gene matches: 3. The CDR3, as DNA: TGTGCCAGCAGTCGGACTAGCGGCGCCTACAATGAGCAGTTCTTC. It yields the protein CASSRTSGAYNEQFF.

This clone was observed a handful of times. This chain links TRBV5-1 with TRBJ2-7; 7 bases map to TRBD1. CDR1 is SGHRS, CDR2 YFSETQ, per germline. The CDR3 sequence is 15 residues long. Losses at the gene ends were 4 bases for V and 0 bases for J; bases not matched to a gene: 7. CDR3 in amino acids: CASSLQGQSSYEQYF. DNA of the CDR3: TGCGCCAGCAGCCTCCAGGGACAGTCCTCCTACGAGCAGTACTTC.

V usage is TRBV19 and J usage is TRBJ1-1; 7 nucleotides align to TRBD1. Per the germline V gene, CDR1 is LNHDA and CDR2 is SQIVND (reference sequence). Trimming cost V 7 bases and J 5 bases; bases outside gene matches: 7. This CDR3 region has 13 residues. In DNA form, the CDR3 reads TGTGCCAGTACGACATCGACAGGGACTGAAGCTTTCTTT. Translated: CASTTSTGTEAFF. Combining the CDR3 with reference TRBV19 and TRBJ1-1 gives the whole variable domain DGGITQSPKYLFRKEGQNVTLSCEQNLNHDAMYWYRQDPGQGLRLIYYSQIVNDFQKGDIAEGYSVSREKKESFPLTVTSAQKNPTAFYLCASTTSTGTEAFFGQGTRLTVV.

The chain uses TRBV2 and TRBJ2-3; no firm D call. The germline V gene has CDR1 SNHLY and CDR2 FYNNEI. Trimming cost V 10 bases and J 1 base, with 15 bases left between them. The CDR3 runs 14 residues. The CDR3 sequence is CATRGDRGTDTQYF. The CDR3 DNA sequence: TGTGCCACTCGAGGAGATCGGGGCACAGATACGCAGTATTTT.

V and J are TRBV7-2 and TRBJ2-7; tentative D call: TRBD1 (5 bases). Per the germline V gene, CDR1 is SGHTA and CDR2 is FQGNSA. V lost 5 bases, J lost 4 bases, and 24 bases lay in between. The length of the CDR3 is 17 residues. CDR3 residues: CASSLPGNTGIGYEQYF. The CDR3 DNA is TGTGCCAGCAGCCTGCCTGGAAATACAGGAATCGGGTACGAGCAGTACTTC.

This clone has just a few counts. V usage is TRBV11-2 and J usage is TRBJ1-6; possibly TRBD1 for D (5 bases). In germline, CDR1 is SGHAT, CDR2 FQNNGV. The CDR3 consists of 15 residues. The V end was cut by 7 bases, the J end by 7 bases, with 17 bases between. In DNA form, the CDR3 reads TGTGCCAGCAAATCGCGGGGGGAACGGAATTCACCCCTCCACTTT. Translated, it gives CASKSRGERNSPLHF.

This sequence joins TRBV20-1 and TRBJ1-4, with D tentatively TRBD1 (6 bases). Germline V gives CDR1 DFQATT, CDR2 SNEGSKA (reference sequence). This CDR3 region has 14 residues. The V end was cut by 3 bases, the J end by 6 bases, with 14 bases between. The CDR3 spells CSASFGTPYEKLFF. For the CDR3, the DNA is TGCAGTGCTAGTTTCGGGACACCTTATGAAAAACTGTTTTTT.

The chain joins TRBV10-1 to TRBJ1-3; possibly TRBD1 for D (6 bases). CDR3 size: 13 residues. Trimming took off 10 bases at V and 0 bases at J, with 10 bases between the two ends. Germline V gene lookup returns CDR1 WNHNN and CDR2 SYGVQD (reference sequence). The CDR3 loop reads CATTGNSGNTIYF. CDR3 nucleotide sequence: TGCGCCACTACAGGGAACTCTGGAAACACCATATATTTT.

This chain connects TRBV21-1 to TRBJ1-5; the D call in the table, TRBD1, was not verified against the DNA. TRBV21-1 represents a pseudogene. This CDR3 region has 13 residues. CDR3 DNA: TGTGCCTGGTTGAGACAGGGTTTCAAGCCCCAGCATTTT. This codes for CAWLRQGFKPQHF.

This chain uses TRBV7-9 with TRBJ2-5; unclear D gene. Trimming removed 5 bases from V and 2 bases from J, with 9 bases in between. The CDR3 length is 13 residues. Germline lookup yields CDR1 SEHNR and CDR2 FQNEAQ (reference sequence). CDR3 loop: CASSRLPQETQYF. The CDR3 DNA reads as TGTGCCAGCAGCCGACTTCCACAAGAGACCCAGTACTTC. Drawing the rest from reference TRBV7-9 and TRBJ2-5, the complete variable domain is DTGVSQNPRHKITKRGQNVTFRCDPISEHNRLYWYRQTLGQGPEFLTYFQNEAQLEKSRLLSDRFSAERPKGSFSTLEIQRTEQGDSAMYLCASSRLPQETQYFGPGTRLLVL.

The chain carries TRBV27 and TRBJ1-1; D is undetermined. The CDR3 has 14 amino acids. CDR1 is MNHEY and CDR2 is SMNVEV in the germline V gene (reference sequence). V was clipped by 4 bases and J by 7 bases, with 16 bases between them. CDR3 DNA: TGTGCCAGCAGTTACGGACGGACTAGCGATGAAGCTTTCTTT. It yields the protein CASSYGRTSDEAFF.

This rearrangement joins TRBV5-1 to TRBJ1-1; a weak D match, TRBD1 (5 bases). Germline V gene lookup returns CDR1 SGHRS and CDR2 YFSETQ. The CDR3 loop spans 15 amino acids. V lost 0 bases and J 1 base, leaving 10 bases between the germline ends. CDR3 coding DNA: TGCGCCAGCAGCTTGGCCTTGGGGCCGAACACTGAAGCTTTCTTT. Encoded protein: CASSLALGPNTEAFF.

CDR3 coding DNA: TGTGCCAGCTCAATCGGGACAGGGGGCGAGCAGTACTTC. As protein: CASSIGTGGEQYF. This chain links TRBV18 with TRBJ2-7, with 11 bases fitting TRBD1. J lost 6 bases, V lost 5 bases, and 3 bases had no gene match. Germline-derived CDR1 and CDR2 are KGHSH and LQKENI. The CDR3 is made up of 13 amino acids.

The chain links TRBV7-8 to TRBJ1-2; no clear D. With 5 bases removed from V and 2 bases from J, the gap between germline ends came to 18 bases. The CDR3 contains 16 residues. Germline CDR1 is SGHVS and CDR2 is FQNEAQ. The CDR3 DNA reads as TGTGCCAGCAGCCGAGCTGACGGTAGGAGCAACTATGGCTACACCTTC. This sequence encodes CASSRADGRSNYGYTF.

The chain recombines TRBV14 with TRBJ2-2; 15 nucleotides match TRBD2. Germline assignment: CDR1 SGHDN and CDR2 FVKESK. The CDR3 runs to 18 residues. V gave up 1 base and J gave up 2 bases; unmatched junction bases: 2. The DNA for the CDR3 is TGTGCCAGCAGCCAAGGGGGACTAGCGGGAGGAAACACCGGGGAGCTGTTTTTT. Translating gives CASSQGGLAGGNTGELFF. The entire variable domain, with the rest obtained from reference TRBV14 and TRBJ2-2, is as follows: EAGVTQFPSHSVIEKGQTVTLRCDPISGHDNLYWYRRVMGKEIKFLLHFVKESKQDESGMPNNRFLAERTGGTYSTLKVQPAELEDSGVYFCASSQGGLAGGNTGELFFGEGSRLTVL.

The chain carries TRBV6-5 and TRBJ1-2; 10 positions match TRBD1. V shed 6 bases, J shed 8 bases, and the junction held 6 bases outside the gene matches. The CDR3 runs 13 residues. CDR1 and CDR2 (germline): MNHEY, SVGAGI. The CDR3 DNA sequence: TGTGCCAGCAGCCGACAGGGGGCGCGAGGCTACACCTTC. Protein: CASSRQGARGYTF.

CDR3 loop: CASSSDTVGYTF. The CDR3 DNA is TGCGCCAGCAGCTCGGACACTGTCGGCTACACCTTC. The V call is TRBV5-1, the J call TRBJ1-2; tentative D call: TRBD1 (5 bases). Germline CDR1 and CDR2: SGHRS and YFSETQ. The V gene lost 3 bases and the J gene lost 8 bases, with 11 bases spanning the gap. This CDR3 is 12 amino acids long. Supplemented by reference TRBV5-1 and TRBJ1-2, the full variable domain reads KAGVTQTPRYLIKTRGQQVTLSCSPISGHRSVSWYQQTPGQGLQFLFEYFSETQRNKGNFPGRFSGRQFSNSRSEMNVSTLELGDSALYLCASSSDTVGYTFGSGTRLTVV.

This chain links TRBV5-4 with TRBJ2-3; 12 positions agree with TRBD1. From germline, CDR1 is SGHNT and CDR2 YYREEE (reference sequence). Trimming at V came to 3 bases and at J to 6 bases, leaving 8 bases not matched to a gene. The CDR3 runs 16 residues. The CDR3, as DNA: TGTGCCAGCAGCTCCCCGGGACAGGGGGCGTCTGATACGCAGTATTTT. Protein product: CASSSPGQGASDTQYF.

This chain links TRBV24-1 with TRBJ1-2; D is uncertain. This CDR3 has 15 amino acids. V was trimmed by 2 bases and J by 2 bases, leaving 11 bases between them. Germline assignment: CDR1 KGHDR and CDR2 SFDVKD. The CDR3 here is CATSDSTFSNYGYTF. CDR3 nucleotides: TGTGCCACCAGTGATTCAACATTTTCGAACTATGGCTACACCTTC.

The CDR3 spells CAISGTSGSGTGELFF. The DNA of the CDR3 is TGTGCCATCAGTGGGACTAGCGGGAGCGGGACCGGGGAGCTGTTTTTT. The V and J genes are TRBV10-3 and TRBJ2-2, with 13 nucleotides matching TRBD2. The CDR3 totals 16 residues. V trimming: 4 bases; J trimming: 5 bases; junction bases outside the gene matches: 4. Germline V CDR1 and CDR2: ENHRY, SYGVKD.

The V gene is TRBV2, the J gene TRBJ1-5; a weak D match, TRBD1 (6 bases). This CDR3 contains 15 residues. Trimming took 4 bases from V and 4 from J, leaving 14 bases between them. The germline V gene has CDR1 SNHLY and CDR2 FYNNEI. The CDR3 nucleotides read TGTGCCAGCAGTGCCGGACAGAGGCGAAATCAGCCCCAGCATTTT. Its translation: CASSAGQRRNQPQHF.